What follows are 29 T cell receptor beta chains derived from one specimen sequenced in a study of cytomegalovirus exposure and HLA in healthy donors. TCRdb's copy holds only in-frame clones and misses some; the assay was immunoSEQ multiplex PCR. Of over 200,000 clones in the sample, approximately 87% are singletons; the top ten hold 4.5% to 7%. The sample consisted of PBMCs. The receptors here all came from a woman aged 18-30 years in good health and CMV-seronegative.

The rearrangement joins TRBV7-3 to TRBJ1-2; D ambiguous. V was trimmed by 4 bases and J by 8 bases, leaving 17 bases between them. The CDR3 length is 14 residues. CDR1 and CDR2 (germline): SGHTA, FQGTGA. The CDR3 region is CASSWEPRGGGYTF. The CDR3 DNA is TGTGCCAGCAGCTGGGAACCTCGCGGCGGGGGCTACACCTTC.

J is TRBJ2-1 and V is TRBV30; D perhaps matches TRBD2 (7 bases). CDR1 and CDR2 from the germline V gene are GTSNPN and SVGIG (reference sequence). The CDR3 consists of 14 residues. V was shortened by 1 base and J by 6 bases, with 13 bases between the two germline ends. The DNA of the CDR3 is TGTGCCTGGAGTGAAGGGGGAGGGGGCAATGAGCAGTTCTTC. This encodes CAWSEGGGGNEQFF.

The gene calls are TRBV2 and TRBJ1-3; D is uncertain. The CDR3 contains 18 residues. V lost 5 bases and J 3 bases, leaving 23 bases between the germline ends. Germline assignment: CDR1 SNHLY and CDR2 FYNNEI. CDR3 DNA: TGTGCCAGCAGTACGGGGATTGAAGCCCGCAATGGTGGAAACACCATATATTTT. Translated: CASSTGIEARNGGNTIYF.

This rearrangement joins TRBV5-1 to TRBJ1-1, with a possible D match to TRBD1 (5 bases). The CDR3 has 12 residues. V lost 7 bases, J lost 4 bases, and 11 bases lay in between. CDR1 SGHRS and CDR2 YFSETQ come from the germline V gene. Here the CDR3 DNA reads TGCGCCAGCGGGGGTTCCGTCACTGAAGCTTTCTTT. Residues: CASGGSVTEAFF.

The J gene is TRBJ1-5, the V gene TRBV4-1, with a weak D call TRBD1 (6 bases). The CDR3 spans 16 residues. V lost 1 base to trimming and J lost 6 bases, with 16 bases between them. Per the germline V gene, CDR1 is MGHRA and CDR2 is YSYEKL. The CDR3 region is CASSQGPGGAGQPQHF. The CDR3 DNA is TGCGCCAGCAGCCAAGGGCCGGGGGGCGCGGGTCAGCCCCAGCATTTT.

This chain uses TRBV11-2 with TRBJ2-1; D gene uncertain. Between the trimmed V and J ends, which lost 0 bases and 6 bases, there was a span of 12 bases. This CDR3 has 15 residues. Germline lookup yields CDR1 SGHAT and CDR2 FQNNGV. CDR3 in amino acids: CASSLEGVVANEQFF. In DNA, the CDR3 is TGTGCCAGCAGCTTAGAGGGTGTCGTCGCCAATGAGCAGTTCTTC.

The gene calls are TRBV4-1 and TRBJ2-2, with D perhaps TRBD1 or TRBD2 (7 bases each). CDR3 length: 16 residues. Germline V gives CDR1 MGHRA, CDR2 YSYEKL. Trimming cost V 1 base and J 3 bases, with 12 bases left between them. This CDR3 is CASSQAQGGDTGELFF. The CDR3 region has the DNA TGCGCCAGCAGCCAAGCCCAGGGGGGGGACACCGGGGAGCTGTTTTTT.

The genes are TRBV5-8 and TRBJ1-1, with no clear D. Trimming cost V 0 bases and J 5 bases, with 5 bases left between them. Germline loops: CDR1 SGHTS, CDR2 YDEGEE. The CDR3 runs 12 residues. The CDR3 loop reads CASSLGRTEAFF. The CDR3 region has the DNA TGTGCCAGCAGCTTGGGTAGGACTGAAGCTTTCTTT.

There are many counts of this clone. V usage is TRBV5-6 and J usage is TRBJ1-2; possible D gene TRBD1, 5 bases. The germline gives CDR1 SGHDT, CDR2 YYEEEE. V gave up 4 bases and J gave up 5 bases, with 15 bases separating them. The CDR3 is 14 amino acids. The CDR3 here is CASSIGTTKYGYTF. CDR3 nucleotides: TGTGCCAGCAGCATCGGGACGACGAAGTATGGCTACACCTTC.

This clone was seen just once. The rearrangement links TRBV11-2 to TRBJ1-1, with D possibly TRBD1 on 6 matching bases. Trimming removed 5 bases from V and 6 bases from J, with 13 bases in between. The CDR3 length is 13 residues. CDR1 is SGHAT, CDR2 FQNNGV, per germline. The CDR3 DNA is TGTGCCAGCAGCCGCGCGAGGGGGTCTGAAGCTTTCTTT. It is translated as CASSRARGSEAFF.

The CDR3 coding sequence is TGTGCCAGCAGTTACGAGGGTTTACGGACTGAAGCTTTCTTT. Translating it yields CASSYEGLRTEAFF. The chain uses TRBV6-5 and TRBJ1-1; no firm D call. CDR1 is MNHEY, CDR2 SVGAGI, per germline. The length of the CDR3 is 14 residues. V lost 2 bases and J lost 5, with 12 bases in between.

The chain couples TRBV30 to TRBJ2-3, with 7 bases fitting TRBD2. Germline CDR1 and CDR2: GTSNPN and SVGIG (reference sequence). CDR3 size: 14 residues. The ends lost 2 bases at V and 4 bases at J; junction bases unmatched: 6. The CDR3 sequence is CAWSNGLEADTQYF. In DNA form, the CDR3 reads TGTGCCTGGAGTAATGGACTAGAGGCAGATACGCAGTATTTT.

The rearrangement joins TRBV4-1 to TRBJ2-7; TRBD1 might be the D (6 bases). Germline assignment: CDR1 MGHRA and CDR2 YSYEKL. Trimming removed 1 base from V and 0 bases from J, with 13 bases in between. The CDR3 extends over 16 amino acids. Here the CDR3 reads CASSQGGHGSSYEQYF. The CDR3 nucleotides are TGCGCCAGCAGCCAAGGGGGACATGGGAGCTCCTACGAGCAGTACTTC.

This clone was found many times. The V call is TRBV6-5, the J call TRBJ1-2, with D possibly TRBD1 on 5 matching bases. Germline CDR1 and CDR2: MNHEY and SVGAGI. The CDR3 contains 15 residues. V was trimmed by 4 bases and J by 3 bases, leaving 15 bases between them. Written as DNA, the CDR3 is TGTGCCAGCAGTTGGGACCTGATGACCGACTATGGCTACACCTTC. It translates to CASSWDLMTDYGYTF.

CDR3 amino acids: CASIPDRGGNYGYTF. The CDR3 DNA is TGTGCCAGCATTCCGGACAGGGGGGGTAACTATGGCTACACCTTC. The V gene is TRBV2, the J gene TRBJ1-2, with TRBD1 matching over 10 bases. This CDR3 has 15 amino acids. CDR1 is SNHLY, CDR2 FYNNEI, per germline. V gave up 7 bases and J gave up 1 base; unmatched junction bases: 6.

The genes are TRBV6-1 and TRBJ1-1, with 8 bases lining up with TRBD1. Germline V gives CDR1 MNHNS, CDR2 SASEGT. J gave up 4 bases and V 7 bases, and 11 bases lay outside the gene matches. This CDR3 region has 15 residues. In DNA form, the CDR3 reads TGTGCCAGCATTTTAGCCTGGACAGGGCCCACTGAAGCTTTCTTT. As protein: CASILAWTGPTEAFF.

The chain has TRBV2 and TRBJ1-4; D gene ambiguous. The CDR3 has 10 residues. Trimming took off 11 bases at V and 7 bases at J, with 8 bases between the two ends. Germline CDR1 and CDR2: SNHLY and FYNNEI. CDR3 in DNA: TGTGCCGCAATCGGTGAAAAACTGTTTTTT. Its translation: CAAIGEKLFF. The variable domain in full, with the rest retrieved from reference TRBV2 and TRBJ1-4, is EPEVTQTPSHQVTQMGQEVILRCVPISNHLYFYWYRQILGQKVEFLVSFYNNEISEKSEIFDDQFSVERPDGSNFTLKIRSTKLEDSAMYFCAAIGEKLFFGSGTQLSVL.

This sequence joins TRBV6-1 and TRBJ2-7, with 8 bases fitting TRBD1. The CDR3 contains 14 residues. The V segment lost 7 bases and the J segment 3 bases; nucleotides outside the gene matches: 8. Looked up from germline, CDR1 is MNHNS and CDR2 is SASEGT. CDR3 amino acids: CASTEPGQVYEQYF. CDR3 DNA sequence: TGTGCCAGCACCGAGCCGGGACAGGTCTACGAGCAGTACTTC.

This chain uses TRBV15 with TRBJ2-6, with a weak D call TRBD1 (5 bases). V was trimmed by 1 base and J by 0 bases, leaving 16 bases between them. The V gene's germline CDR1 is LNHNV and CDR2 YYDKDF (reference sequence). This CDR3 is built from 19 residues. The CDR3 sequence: CATSRGVGRAFSGANVLTF. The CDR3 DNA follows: TGTGCCACCAGCAGAGGTGTGGGCAGGGCCTTCTCTGGGGCCAACGTCCTGACTTTC.

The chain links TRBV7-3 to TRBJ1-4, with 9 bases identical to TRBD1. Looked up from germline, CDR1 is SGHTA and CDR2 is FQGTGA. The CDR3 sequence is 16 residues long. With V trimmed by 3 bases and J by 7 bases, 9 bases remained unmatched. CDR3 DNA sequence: TGTGCCAGCAGCTTCTACCGGGACAGGGATAGTGAAAAACTGTTTTTT. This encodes CASSFYRDRDSEKLFF.

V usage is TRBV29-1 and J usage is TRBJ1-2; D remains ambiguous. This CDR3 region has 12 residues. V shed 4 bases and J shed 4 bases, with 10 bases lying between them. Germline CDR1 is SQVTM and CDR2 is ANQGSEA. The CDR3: CSVVGQLYGYTF. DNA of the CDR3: TGCAGCGTTGTAGGGCAGCTCTATGGCTACACCTTC.

In DNA form, the CDR3 reads TGTGCCAGCAGCGGGCTACAGGGTCCCTACTCCTACAATGAGCAGTTCTTC. This gives the protein CASSGLQGPYSYNEQFF. This chain uses TRBV9 with TRBJ2-1; tentatively, D is TRBD1 (6 bases). The CDR3 has 17 amino acids. V lost 3 bases and J lost 0, with 16 bases in between. The germline gives CDR1 SGDLS, CDR2 YYNGEE.

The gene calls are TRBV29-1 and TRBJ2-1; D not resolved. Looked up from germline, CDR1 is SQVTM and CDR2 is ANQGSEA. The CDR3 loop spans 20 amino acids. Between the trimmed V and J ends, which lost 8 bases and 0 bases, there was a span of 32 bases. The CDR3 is CSKQLVLLSARRCSYNEQFF. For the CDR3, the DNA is TGCAGCAAACAATTGGTCCTTCTCAGTGCCCGTCGTTGCTCCTACAATGAGCAGTTCTTC.

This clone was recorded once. CDR3 in DNA: TGTGCCAGCAGCTTAACAGGTCCTGAAGCTTTCTTT. Encoded protein: CASSLTGPEAFF. The chain is built from TRBV13 and TRBJ1-1, with D perhaps matching TRBD1 (5 bases). V lost 2 bases and J 6 bases, leaving 7 bases between the germline ends. The germline V gene encodes CDR1 PRHDT and CDR2 FYEKMQ (reference sequence). CDR3 size: 12 residues.

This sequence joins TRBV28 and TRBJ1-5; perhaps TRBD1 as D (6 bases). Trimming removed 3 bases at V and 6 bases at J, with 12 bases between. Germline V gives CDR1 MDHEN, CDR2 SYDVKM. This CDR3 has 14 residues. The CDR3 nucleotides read TGTGCCAGCAGTTTGGGGGGGCAGCTTCAGCCCCAGCATTTT. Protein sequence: CASSLGGQLQPQHF.

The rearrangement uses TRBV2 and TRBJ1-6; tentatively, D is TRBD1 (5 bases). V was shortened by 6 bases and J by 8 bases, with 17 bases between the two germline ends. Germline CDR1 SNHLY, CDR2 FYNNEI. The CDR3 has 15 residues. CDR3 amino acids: CASSQGDPGYSPLHF. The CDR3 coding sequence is TGTGCCAGCAGCCAGGGCGATCCGGGGTATTCACCCCTCCACTTT.

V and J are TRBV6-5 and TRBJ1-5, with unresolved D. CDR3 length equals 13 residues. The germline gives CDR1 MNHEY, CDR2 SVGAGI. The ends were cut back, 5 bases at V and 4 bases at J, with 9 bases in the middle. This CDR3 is CASSRLPNQPQHF. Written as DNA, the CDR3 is TGTGCCAGCAGTCGCCTGCCTAATCAGCCCCAGCATTTT.

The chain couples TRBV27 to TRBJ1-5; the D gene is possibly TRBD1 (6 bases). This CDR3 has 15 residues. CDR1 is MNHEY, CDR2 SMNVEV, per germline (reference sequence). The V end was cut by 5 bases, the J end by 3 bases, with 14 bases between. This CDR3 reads CASSLGQPFNQPQHF. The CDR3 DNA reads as TGTGCCAGCAGTCTCGGACAGCCCTTCAATCAGCCCCAGCATTTT.

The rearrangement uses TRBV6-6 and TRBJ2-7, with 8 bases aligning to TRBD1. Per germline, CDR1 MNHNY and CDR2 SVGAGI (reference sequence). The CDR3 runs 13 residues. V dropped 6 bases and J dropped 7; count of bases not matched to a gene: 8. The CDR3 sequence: CASRLGQGGEQYF. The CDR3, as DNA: TGTGCCAGCAGATTAGGACAGGGCGGAGAGCAGTACTTC.